The 28 T cell receptor beta chains reported below all come from one sample, sequenced in a study of immune evolution from preneoplasia to lung adenocarcinoma. Data came from immunoSEQ multiplex PCR; TCRdb stores just in-frame clones and leaves some out. Among 1,500 to 2,000 clones listed, about 88% were seen once. Sequenced: FFPE tissue from an adenomatous hyperplasia lung lesion. Subset noted: atypical adenomatous hyperplasia (AAH), lung preneoplasia. The receptors derive from an older donor with lung adenocarcinoma.

CDR3 DNA: TGTGCCAGCAGGAAACAGGAGACCCAGTACTTC. This codes for CASRKQETQYF. The J gene is TRBJ2-5, the V gene TRBV6-1; D remains unclear. Germline loops: CDR1 MNHNS, CDR2 SASEGT. The germline V and J ends were trimmed by 6 bases and 5 bases, with 7 bases remaining between them. The CDR3 extends over 11 amino acids.

The CDR3 reads CASSPLGSTGVIEQYF. CDR3 DNA sequence: TGTGCCAGCAGCCCCTTAGGGTCGACAGGGGTAATCGAGCAGTACTTC. The chain has TRBV7-6 and TRBJ2-7; the match to TRBD1 covers 8 bases. The ends lost 5 bases at V and 6 bases at J; junction bases unmatched: 15. CDR1 is SGHVS, CDR2 FNYEAQ, per germline. This CDR3 is built from 16 residues.

The chain recombines TRBV29-1 with TRBJ1-1, with TRBD1 as a possible D gene (5 bases). CDR1 is SQVTM, CDR2 ANQGSEA, per germline. The CDR3 totals 13 residues. The germline V and J ends were trimmed by 4 bases and 3 bases, with 12 bases remaining between them. CDR3 region: CSVGRGGDTEAFF. The CDR3 coding sequence is TGCAGCGTTGGTCGCGGAGGGGACACTGAAGCTTTCTTT.

J is TRBJ2-3 and V is TRBV20-1; D might be TRBD2 (5 bases). The germline V and J ends were trimmed by 5 bases and 5 bases, with 8 bases remaining between them. The CDR3 covers 11 residues. Germline loops: CDR1 DFQATT, CDR2 SNEGSKA (reference sequence). The DNA for the CDR3 is TGCAGTGCTGAAAGCGGAGATACGCAGTATTTT. It codes for CSAESGDTQYF.

V is TRBV19 and J is TRBJ2-1, with D perhaps matching TRBD1 or TRBD2 (5 bases each). V gave up 4 bases and J gave up 4 bases, with 20 bases separating them. In germline, CDR1 is LNHDA, CDR2 SQIVND (reference sequence). This CDR3 is 17 amino acids long. CDR3 sequence: CASSNSGTRAQYNEQFF. CDR3 nucleotide sequence: TGTGCCAGTAGTAACTCCGGGACCAGGGCTCAGTACAATGAGCAGTTCTTC.

The chain links TRBV2 to TRBJ1-2; 10 nucleotides match TRBD1. Germline CDR1 SNHLY, CDR2 FYNNEI. J was trimmed by 6 bases and V by 6 bases; bases with no gene match: 4. The CDR3 runs to 13 residues. CDR3 bases: TGTGCCAGCAGCGGGACAGGGGTGGATGGCTACACCTTC. It codes for CASSGTGVDGYTF.

The chain links TRBV9 to TRBJ2-3, with no clear D. Germline CDR1 is SGDLS and CDR2 is YYNGEE. Trimming removed 5 bases from V and 2 bases from J, with 18 bases in between. The CDR3 length is 16 residues. As DNA, the CDR3 is TGTGCCAGCAGTGATGATTTAGCCTCCGTCACAGATACGCAGTATTTT. Amino acids: CASSDDLASVTDTQYF.

This clone was found a few times. The gene calls are TRBV18 and TRBJ2-7; D may correspond to TRBD1 or TRBD2 (5 bases each). Germline CDR1 KGHSH, CDR2 LQKENI. There are 14 residues in the CDR3. The V end lost 3 bases, the J end lost 9 bases, and 18 bases lay between the germline ends. The CDR3 sequence is CASSPGGRGVGQYF. DNA for the CDR3: TGTGCCAGCTCACCGGGCGGTCGAGGGGTGGGGCAGTACTTC.

As regards this clone: One junction end does not reproduce the germline sequence, and a read error may be involved. The rearrangement links TRBV7-2 to TRBJ2-3, with D possibly matching TRBD2 (5 bases). There are 12 residues in the CDR3. CDR1 and CDR2 (germline): SGHTA, FQGNSA. CDR3 nucleotide sequence: TGTGCCAGCAGCCTAGCCTCAGATACGCAGTATTTT. Protein: CASSLASDTQYF.

CDR3 sequence (DNA): TGTGCCAGCATTAGAACGACAGGGCTGAACACTGAAGCTTTCTTT. Encoded protein: CASIRTTGLNTEAFF. V and J are TRBV2 and TRBJ1-1, with TRBD1 identical over 7 bases. CDR1 and CDR2 from the germline V gene are SNHLY and FYNNEI. The CDR3 covers 15 residues. V trimming: 7 bases; J trimming: 0 bases; junction bases outside the gene matches: 8.

V gene TRBV27 combines with J gene TRBJ2-7; D perhaps matches TRBD2 (6 bases). Germline-derived CDR1 and CDR2 are MNHEY and SMNVEV (reference sequence). This CDR3 contains 15 residues. Trimming cost V 3 bases and J 0 bases, with 12 bases left between them. The CDR3 reads CASSLYGTASYEQYF. CDR3 sequence (DNA): TGTGCCAGCAGTTTGTATGGGACTGCCTCCTACGAGCAGTACTTC.

The table lists this clone with a few counts. The chain employs TRBV27 and TRBJ1-5, with a weak D call TRBD1 (6 bases). Per germline, CDR1 MNHEY and CDR2 SMNVEV (reference sequence). The V and J ends lost 8 bases and 5 bases respectively, with 13 bases between them. CDR3 length: 13 residues. CDR3 protein: CASGDRFDQPQHF. The CDR3 DNA sequence: TGTGCCAGCGGCGACAGGTTCGATCAGCCCCAGCATTTT.

V is TRBV5-1 and J is TRBJ1-1, with D perhaps TRBD1 (5 bases). This CDR3 is 13 amino acids long. In germline, CDR1 is SGHRS, CDR2 YFSETQ. V gave up 0 bases and J gave up 3 bases, with 6 bases separating them. The CDR3 here is CASSLGGDTEAFF. CDR3 in DNA: TGCGCCAGCAGCTTGGGAGGGGACACTGAAGCTTTCTTT.

The chain links TRBV11-2 to TRBJ2-1; D possibly uses TRBD1 or TRBD2 (6 bases each). Germline V CDR1 and CDR2: SGHAT, FQNNGV. V was shortened by 1 base and J by 10 bases, with 26 bases between the two germline ends. The CDR3 spans 18 residues. The CDR3 DNA reads as TGTGCCAGCAGCTTAGCCATACAAGGGGGGAAGGGGACGTGGGAGCAGTTCTTC. This sequence encodes CASSLAIQGGKGTWEQFF.

The rearrangement uses TRBV13 and TRBJ1-3; D perhaps matches TRBD1 (5 bases). Germline CDR1 reads PRHDT; CDR2 reads FYEKMQ (reference sequence). The CDR3 is 15 residues long. Trimming removed 6 bases at V and 4 bases at J, with 16 bases between. CDR3 coding DNA: TGTGCCAGCAGTCGGGACCGTGGCTCGGGAAACACCATATATTTT. Residues: CASSRDRGSGNTIYF.

The V and J genes are TRBV6-4 and TRBJ2-5, with 10 nucleotides matching TRBD2. CDR3 length: 16 residues. Germline-derived CDR1 and CDR2 are MRHNA and SNTAGT. The V and J ends lost 2 bases and 7 bases, in that order; junction bases with no gene match: 10. The CDR3 spells CASSDRLPSGSGTQYF. The DNA of the CDR3 is TGTGCCAGCAGTGACAGGTTGCCTAGCGGGAGTGGGACCCAGTACTTC.

In this sample, this clone turned up once. The genes are TRBV2 and TRBJ2-3, with D possibly being TRBD1 or TRBD2 (5 bases each). The CDR3 runs to 14 residues. CDR1 is SNHLY, CDR2 FYNNEI, per germline. V was pared by 6 bases and J by 0 bases, with 10 bases between. The CDR3 bases are TGTGCCAGCAGCGAGGGACCCAGCACAGATACGCAGTATTTT. It codes for CASSEGPSTDTQYF.

V usage is TRBV28 and J usage is TRBJ1-2; 8 bases agree with TRBD1. CDR3 length equals 16 residues. Germline V CDR1 and CDR2: MDHEN, SYDVKM. J lost 4 bases, V lost 2 bases, and 9 bases had no gene match. CDR3 region: CASSLAGGSSIYGYTF. For the CDR3, the DNA is TGTGCCAGCAGTTTAGCAGGGGGCTCCAGCATCTATGGCTACACCTTC.

This chain joins TRBV11-2 and TRBJ1-1; D not certain. This CDR3 is built from 16 residues. Germline CDR1 reads SGHAT; CDR2 reads FQNNGV. The ends were cut back, 3 bases at V and 2 bases at J, with 16 bases in the middle. The CDR3 sequence: CASSLKIGGRNTEAFF. Written as DNA, the CDR3 is TGTGCCAGCAGCTTGAAGATTGGTGGCAGAAACACTGAAGCTTTCTTT.

V is TRBV10-3 and J is TRBJ1-1; no definite D call. Trimming shortened V by 3 bases and J by 1 base, and 12 bases separated the two germline ends. CDR1 is ENHRY, CDR2 SYGVKD, per germline. The CDR3 contains 15 residues. The CDR3 nucleotides read TGTGCCATCAGTGATGGCCGAGATGGGAACACTGAAGCTTTCTTT. It translates to CAISDGRDGNTEAFF.

This sequence joins TRBV7-9 and TRBJ2-1; D is uncertain. Germline V lookup: CDR1 SEHNR, CDR2 FQNEAQ (reference sequence). Between the trimmed V and J ends, which lost 5 bases and 1 base, there was a span of 9 bases. The length of the CDR3 is 14 residues. Here the CDR3 reads CASSPDQSYNEQFF. The CDR3 coding sequence is TGTGCCAGCAGCCCGGACCAATCCTACAATGAGCAGTTCTTC.

This clone was found once. The chain joins TRBV5-1 to TRBJ1-4; unclear D gene. Trimming left V 0 bases short and J 0 bases short, with 9 bases between. Germline CDR1 reads SGHRS; CDR2 reads YFSETQ. This CDR3 comprises 16 residues. The CDR3 DNA is TGCGCCAGCAGCTTGGAGGGTGTGACAACTAATGAAAAACTGTTTTTT. It encodes CASSLEGVTTNEKLFF.

V usage is TRBV2 and J usage is TRBJ1-2; 8 bases agree with TRBD1. The CDR3 extends over 15 amino acids. The V and J ends lost 4 bases and 7 bases, in that order; junction bases with no gene match: 11. CDR1 and CDR2 (germline): SNHLY, FYNNEI. This chain's CDR3 is CASSAQQGAYGGYTF. The CDR3 DNA is TGTGCCAGCAGTGCGCAGCAGGGGGCATACGGTGGCTACACCTTC.

The chain has TRBV7-8 and TRBJ2-7; D is ambiguous. The V and J ends lost 0 bases and 3 bases respectively, with 6 bases between them. The CDR3 runs to 13 residues. CDR1 and CDR2 from the germline V gene are SGHVS and FQNEAQ. The CDR3 here is CASSLAGHYEQYF. The CDR3 DNA reads TGTGCCAGCAGCTTAGCGGGCCACTACGAGCAGTACTTC.

V usage is TRBV6-1 and J usage is TRBJ1-5, with D possibly TRBD1 on 6 matching bases. Trimming cost V 0 bases and J 6 bases, with 9 bases left between them. The V gene's germline CDR1 is MNHNS and CDR2 SASEGT. The CDR3 is 14 amino acids. The chain's CDR3 is CASSEAEQGQPQHF. As DNA, the CDR3 is TGTGCCAGCAGTGAAGCGGAACAGGGTCAGCCCCAGCATTTT.

The V call is TRBV11-2, the J call TRBJ2-7; no reliable D call. Germline CDR1 is SGHAT and CDR2 is FQNNGV. The CDR3 has 15 amino acids. The V end was cut by 5 bases, the J end by 1 base, with 15 bases between. CDR3 sequence: CASSASVGLSYEQYF. CDR3 nucleotides: TGTGCCAGCAGCGCAAGTGTAGGGTTATCCTACGAGCAGTACTTC.

This chain joins TRBV6-1 and TRBJ2-1, with 7 nucleotides matching TRBD1. The CDR3 runs 14 residues. Germline CDR1 reads MNHNS; CDR2 reads SASEGT. Germline trimming cut 7 bases from V and 5 bases from J; bases unmatched to any gene: 8. The CDR3 bases are TGTGCCAGCACGTTAGGGACAGACAACAATGAGCAGTTCTTC. It yields the protein CASTLGTDNNEQFF.

The rearrangement uses TRBV7-9 and TRBJ2-1; D uncertain. V lost 8 bases and J 5 bases, leaving 10 bases between the germline ends. The CDR3 has 12 residues. Germline loops: CDR1 SEHNR, CDR2 FQNEAQ (reference sequence). The CDR3 region has the DNA TGTGCCAGCCGTGGTAGCCACAATGAGCAGTTCTTC. Its protein product is CASRGSHNEQFF.